Presented here are 17 T cell receptor beta chains from one specimen sequenced in a study of blood T cell repertoires in COVID-19 (dated by TCRdb to between 2020 and 2021). The protocol used for the library was the immunoSEQ multiplex PCR assay. As stored in TCRdb, this immuneACCESS dataset retains in-frame rearrangements with V and J assigned. A fraction of the clones does not appear; measured against another copy, unresolved V genes explain less than half of the discrepancy, and the remainder lacks a known reason. The sample table shows 300,000 to 450,000 clones, and approximately 87% are seen once. About 10% of the sample goes to the ten largest clones. The sample comprised peripheral blood. Source of these receptors: a woman aged 25 to 39 with COVID-19, enrolled during active disease.

This chain links TRBV9 with TRBJ2-1; D might be TRBD2 (5 bases). The CDR3 extends over 15 amino acids. V was cut by 0 bases and J by 8 bases, with 15 bases left in between. Germline V gives CDR1 SGDLS, CDR2 YYNGEE. The CDR3 is CASSVGRQLRDEQFF. The CDR3 nucleotides are TGTGCCAGCAGCGTAGGAAGGCAGCTGAGGGATGAGCAGTTCTTC.

This sequence joins TRBV9 and TRBJ1-5; 10 bases fit TRBD1. The V and J ends lost 3 bases and 0 bases, in that order; junction bases with no gene match: 3. CDR1 is SGDLS, CDR2 YYNGEE, per germline. This CDR3 comprises 16 residues. The CDR3 nucleotides read TGTGCCAGCAGCGACGGACAGGGGGTTAGCAATCAGCCCCAGCATTTT. The encoded protein is CASSDGQGVSNQPQHF. The variable domain in full, with the rest retrieved from reference TRBV9 and TRBJ1-5, is DSGVTQTPKHLITATGQRVTLRCSPRSGDLSVYWYQQSLDQGLQFLIQYYNGEERAKGNILERFSAQQFPDLHSELNLSSLELGDSALYFCASSDGQGVSNQPQHFGDGTRLSIL.

The chain is built from TRBV5-5 and TRBJ2-3, with 9 bases fitting TRBD2. Germline V gene lookup returns CDR1 SGHKS and CDR2 YYEKEE (reference sequence). The CDR3 consists of 16 residues. The V and J ends lost 4 bases and 3 bases, in that order; junction bases with no gene match: 9. The CDR3 DNA follows: TGTGCCAGCAGCCCCATAGCGGGAGCGGAGACAGATACGCAGTATTTT. Amino acids: CASSPIAGAETDTQYF.

This rearrangement joins TRBV28 to TRBJ2-3, with 10 bases lining up with TRBD1. V was clipped by 6 bases and J by 5 bases; unmatched bases: 8. Germline CDR1 reads MDHEN; CDR2 reads SYDVKM. This CDR3 region has 15 residues. In nucleotides, the CDR3 is TGTGCCAGCAGCCGACCGGGACAGGGGCGAGATACGCAGTATTTT. Its translation is CASSRPGQGRDTQYF.

The chain joins TRBV27 to TRBJ1-4; D ambiguous. CDR1 is MNHEY and CDR2 is SMNVEV in the germline V gene (reference sequence). The CDR3 totals 16 residues. Deletions cut 0 bases from V and 7 bases from J, with 15 bases between. This CDR3 is CASSLSASRGSEKLFF. The CDR3 region has the DNA TGTGCCAGCAGTTTATCGGCCAGCCGGGGAAGTGAAAAACTGTTTTTT.

The V gene is TRBV4-1, the J gene TRBJ1-2; TRBD1 might be the D (6 bases). The CDR3 is made up of 16 amino acids. Germline assignment: CDR1 MGHRA and CDR2 YSYEKL. The ends were cut back, 0 bases at V and 4 bases at J, with 15 bases in the middle. CDR3 sequence (DNA): TGCGCCAGCAGCCAAGATCGTGGCAGGGGATCCTATGGCTACACCTTC. This codes for CASSQDRGRGSYGYTF.

The V call is TRBV11-3, the J call TRBJ2-7, with 7 positions matching TRBD2. V dropped 5 bases and J dropped 5; count of bases not matched to a gene: 6. There are 13 residues in the CDR3. Germline V gene sequence: CDR1 SGHNT, CDR2 YENEEA. The DNA of the CDR3 is TGTGCCAGCAGCGGCGGGAGTTGGAACGAGCAGTACTTC. Protein product: CASSGGSWNEQYF. The full variable domain, completed using reference TRBV11-3 and TRBJ2-7, is EAGVVQSPRYKIIEKKQPVAFWCNPISGHNTLYWYLQNLGQGPELLIRYENEEAVDDSQLPKDRFSAERLKGVDSTLKIQPAELGDSAVYLCASSGGSWNEQYFGPGTRLTVT.

The V call is TRBV19, the J call TRBJ2-2, with 8 bases matching TRBD2. This CDR3 spans 16 amino acids. Per the germline V gene, CDR1 is LNHDA and CDR2 is SQIVND (reference sequence). Losses at the gene ends were 5 bases for V and 2 bases for J; bases not matched to a gene: 7. The CDR3: CASSPGTRRNTGELFF. The CDR3 DNA reads as TGTGCCAGTAGTCCGGGGACTAGACGCAACACCGGGGAGCTGTTTTTT.

The genes are TRBV2 and TRBJ1-6; 9 nucleotides agree with TRBD1. This CDR3 has 17 residues. The ends lost 6 bases at V and 5 bases at J; junction bases unmatched: 11. Germline CDR1 reads SNHLY; CDR2 reads FYNNEI. The CDR3 DNA follows: TGTGCCAGCAGCCGGGAGGACAGGGGTGTAGATAATTCACCCCTCCACTTT. This codes for CASSREDRGVDNSPLHF.

The chain couples TRBV15 to TRBJ2-1, with 10 positions matching TRBD2. The V gene's germline CDR1 is LNHNV and CDR2 YYDKDF (reference sequence). This CDR3 has 15 residues. The ends lost 2 bases at V and 12 bases at J; junction bases unmatched: 10. CDR3 amino acids: CATSRSRTSGGMQFF. DNA for the CDR3: TGTGCCACCAGCAGATCCCGGACTAGCGGAGGTATGCAGTTCTTC.

The chain employs TRBV5-1 and TRBJ2-7; the match to TRBD2 covers 7 bases. V dropped 4 bases and J dropped 4; count of bases not matched to a gene: 8. Germline V CDR1 and CDR2: SGHRS, YFSETQ. This CDR3 comprises 14 residues. CDR3 bases: TGCGCCAGCAGCACCGGGGAGGGCCTATACGAGCAGTACTTC. The encoded protein is CASSTGEGLYEQYF.

This clone was observed a handful of times. Additional DNA sequences in this sample encode the identical CDR3. The rearrangement uses TRBV6-5 and TRBJ2-7; 7 positions match TRBD1. This CDR3 has 14 amino acids. Unmatched junction bases numbered 1, after V lost 0 bases and J lost 2 bases. The germline V gene has CDR1 MNHEY and CDR2 SVGAGI. The CDR3 DNA is TGTGCCAGCAGTTACTCACAGGGGCCCTACGAGCAGTACTTC. This gives the protein CASSYSQGPYEQYF.

This chain connects TRBV10-2 to TRBJ2-7; TRBD2 matches at 10 bases. Germline-derived CDR1 and CDR2 are WSHSY and SAAADI. The CDR3 sequence is 17 residues long. The junction had 11 bases not matched to a gene; V was cut back by 6 bases and J by 0 bases. The CDR3 DNA reads TGCGCCAGCAGCCCCTGGACTAGCGGTGTCAGCTCCTACGAGCAGTACTTC. This sequence encodes CASSPWTSGVSSYEQYF.

This clone was found a few times. The chain is built from TRBV7-2 and TRBJ2-1; possible D gene TRBD2, 5 bases. V lost 1 base and J lost 3, with 7 bases in between. This CDR3 comprises 14 residues. The germline CDR1 and CDR2 sequences are SGHTA and FQGNSA. CDR3 DNA: TGTGCCAGCAGCTTAGACCGGGGCTACAATGAGCAGTTCTTC. This sequence encodes CASSLDRGYNEQFF.

V and J are TRBV3-1 (or the pseudogene TRBV3-2) and TRBJ1-5; D remains unclear. With 4 bases removed from V and 16 bases from J, the gap between germline ends came to 20 bases. This CDR3 contains 13 residues. Germline CDR1 LGHDT, CDR2 YNNKEL (reference sequence). CDR3 residues: CASSPTLQGSPHF. The CDR3 nucleotides are TGTGCCAGCAGCCCTACTCTACAAGGGAGTCCACATTTT.

The rearrangement uses TRBV29-1 and TRBJ2-2, with no clear D. This CDR3 has 13 amino acids. V was cut by 7 bases and J by 4 bases, with 13 bases left in between. CDR1 is SQVTM, CDR2 ANQGSEA, per germline. The CDR3 is CSAVRRVTGELFF. The CDR3 nucleotides read TGCAGCGCTGTGCGCCGAGTCACCGGGGAGCTGTTTTTT.

This clone occurred a few times. V usage is TRBV6-4 and J usage is TRBJ2-1, with a weak D call TRBD2 (6 bases). From germline, CDR1 is MRHNA and CDR2 SNTAGT. Trimming stripped 0 bases from V and 8 bases from J, with 17 bases between. The length of the CDR3 is 16 residues. Written as DNA, the CDR3 is TGTGCCAGCAGTGACTCTGGGGTAGCGGATGGGGATGAGCAGTTCTTC. Translating gives CASSDSGVADGDEQFF.